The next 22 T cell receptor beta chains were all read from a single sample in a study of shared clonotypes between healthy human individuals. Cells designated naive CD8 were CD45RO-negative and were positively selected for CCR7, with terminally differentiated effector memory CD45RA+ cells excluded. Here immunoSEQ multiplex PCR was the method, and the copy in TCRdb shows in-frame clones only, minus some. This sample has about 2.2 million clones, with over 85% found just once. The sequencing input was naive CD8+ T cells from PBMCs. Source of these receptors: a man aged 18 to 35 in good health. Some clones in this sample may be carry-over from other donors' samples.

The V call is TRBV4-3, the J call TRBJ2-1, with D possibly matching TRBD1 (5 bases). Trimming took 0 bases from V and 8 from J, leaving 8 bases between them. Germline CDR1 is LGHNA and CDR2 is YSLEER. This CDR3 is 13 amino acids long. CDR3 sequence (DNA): TGCGCCAGCAGCCAAGAAGGCAGGGATGAGCAGTTCTTC. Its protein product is CASSQEGRDEQFF.

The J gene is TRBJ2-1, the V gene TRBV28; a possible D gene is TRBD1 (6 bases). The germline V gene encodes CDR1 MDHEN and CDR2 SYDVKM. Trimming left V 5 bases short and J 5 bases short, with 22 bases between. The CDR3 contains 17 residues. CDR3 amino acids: CASSLPLTGSIDNEQFF. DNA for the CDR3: TGTGCCAGCAGTCTTCCCCTGACAGGCTCTATAGACAATGAGCAGTTCTTC.

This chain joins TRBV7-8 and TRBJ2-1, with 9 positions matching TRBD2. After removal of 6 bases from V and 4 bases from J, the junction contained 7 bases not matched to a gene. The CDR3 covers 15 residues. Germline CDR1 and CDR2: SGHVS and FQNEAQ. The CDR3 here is CASSFVSGGYNEQFF. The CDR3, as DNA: TGTGCCAGCAGTTTTGTTAGCGGGGGTTACAATGAGCAGTTCTTC.

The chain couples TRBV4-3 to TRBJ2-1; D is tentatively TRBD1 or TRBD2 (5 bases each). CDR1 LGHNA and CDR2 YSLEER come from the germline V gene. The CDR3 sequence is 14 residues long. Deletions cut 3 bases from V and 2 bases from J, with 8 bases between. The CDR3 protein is CASSHRGAYNEQFF. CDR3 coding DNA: TGCGCCAGCAGCCATAGAGGGGCCTACAATGAGCAGTTCTTC.

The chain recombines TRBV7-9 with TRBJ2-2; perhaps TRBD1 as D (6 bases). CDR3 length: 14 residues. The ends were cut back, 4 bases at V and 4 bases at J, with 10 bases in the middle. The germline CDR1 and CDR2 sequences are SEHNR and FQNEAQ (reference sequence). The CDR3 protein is CASSSDRFTGELFF. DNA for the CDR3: TGTGCCAGCAGCTCCGACAGGTTCACCGGGGAGCTGTTTTTT.

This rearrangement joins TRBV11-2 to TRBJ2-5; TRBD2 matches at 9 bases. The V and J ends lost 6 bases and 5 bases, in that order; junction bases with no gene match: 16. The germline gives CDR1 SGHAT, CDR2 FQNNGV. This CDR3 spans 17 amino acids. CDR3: CASSLSWKREEAETQYF. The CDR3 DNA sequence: TGTGCCAGCAGTTTGTCTTGGAAGCGGGAGGAGGCGGAGACCCAGTACTTC.

This CDR3 is CASSHSSGNTIYF. Written as DNA, the CDR3 is TGCGCCAGCAGTCACAGCTCTGGAAACACCATATATTTT. The chain combines TRBV10-1 with TRBJ1-3; D remains ambiguous. Germline CDR1 WNHNN, CDR2 SYGVQD (reference sequence). This CDR3 is built from 13 residues. The ends were cut back, 5 bases at V and 0 bases at J, with 5 bases in the middle.

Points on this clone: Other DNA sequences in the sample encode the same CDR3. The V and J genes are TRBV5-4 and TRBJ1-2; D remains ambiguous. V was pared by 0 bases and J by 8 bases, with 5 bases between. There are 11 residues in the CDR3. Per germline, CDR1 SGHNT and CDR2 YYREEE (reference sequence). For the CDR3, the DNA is TGTGCCAGCAGCTTGGGAGGGGGCTACACCTTC. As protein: CASSLGGGYTF. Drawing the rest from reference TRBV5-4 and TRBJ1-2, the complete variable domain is ETGVTQSPTHLIKTRGQQVTLRCSSQSGHNTVSWYQQALGQGPQFIFQYYREEENGRGNFPPRFSGLQFPNYSSELNVNALELDDSALYLCASSLGGGYTFGSGTRLTVV.

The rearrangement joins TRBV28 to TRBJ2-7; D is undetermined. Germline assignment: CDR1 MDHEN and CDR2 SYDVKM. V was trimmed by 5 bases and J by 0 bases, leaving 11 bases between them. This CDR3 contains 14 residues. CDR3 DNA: TGTGCCAGCAGTCACCGAGCAGTCTCCTACGAGCAGTACTTC. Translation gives CASSHRAVSYEQYF.

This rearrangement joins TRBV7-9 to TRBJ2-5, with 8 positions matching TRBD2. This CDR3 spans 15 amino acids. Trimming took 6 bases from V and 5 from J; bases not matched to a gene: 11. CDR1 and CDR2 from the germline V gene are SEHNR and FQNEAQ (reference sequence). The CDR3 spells CASSTSGRGGETQYF. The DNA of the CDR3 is TGTGCCAGCAGTACGAGCGGGAGAGGAGGGGAGACCCAGTACTTC.

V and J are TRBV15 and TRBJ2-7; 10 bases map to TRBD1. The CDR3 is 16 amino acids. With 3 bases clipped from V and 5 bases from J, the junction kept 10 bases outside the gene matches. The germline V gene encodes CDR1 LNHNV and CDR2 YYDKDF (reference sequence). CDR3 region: CATSRASRTGGDEQYF. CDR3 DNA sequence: TGTGCCACCAGCAGGGCGTCACGGACAGGGGGGGACGAGCAGTACTTC.

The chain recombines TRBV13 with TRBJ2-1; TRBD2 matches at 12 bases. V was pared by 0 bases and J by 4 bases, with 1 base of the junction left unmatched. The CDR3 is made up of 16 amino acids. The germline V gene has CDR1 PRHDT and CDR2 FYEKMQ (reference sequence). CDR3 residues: CASSLGGLAGYNEQFF. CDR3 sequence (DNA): TGTGCCAGCAGCTTAGGGGGACTAGCGGGTTACAATGAGCAGTTCTTC. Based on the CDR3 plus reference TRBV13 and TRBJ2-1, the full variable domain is AAGVIQSPRHLIKEKRETATLKCYPIPRHDTVYWYQQGPGQDPQFLISFYEKMQSDKGSIPDRFSAQQFSDYHSELNMSSLELGDSALYFCASSLGGLAGYNEQFFGPGTRLTVL.

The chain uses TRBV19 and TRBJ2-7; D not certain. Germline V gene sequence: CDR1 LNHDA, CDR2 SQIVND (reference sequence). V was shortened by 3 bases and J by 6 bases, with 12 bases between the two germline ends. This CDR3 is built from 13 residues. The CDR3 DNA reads TGTGCCAGTAGTATCATGAGCAGCCGCGAGCAGTACTTC. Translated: CASSIMSSREQYF.

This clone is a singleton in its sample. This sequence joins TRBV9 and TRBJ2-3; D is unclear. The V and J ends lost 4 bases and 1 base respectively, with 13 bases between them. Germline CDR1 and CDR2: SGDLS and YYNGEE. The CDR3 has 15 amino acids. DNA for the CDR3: TGTGCCAGCAGCAAGTCTGCGAGTCGCACAGATACGCAGTATTTT. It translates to CASSKSASRTDTQYF.

This CDR3 reads CASSVVGQRNTEAFF. The CDR3 DNA follows: TGTGCCAGCAGCGTAGTAGGACAGAGGAACACTGAAGCTTTCTTT. This rearrangement joins TRBV9 to TRBJ1-1; maybe TRBD1 (6 bases). The CDR3 extends over 15 amino acids. Germline assignment: CDR1 SGDLS and CDR2 YYNGEE. Trimming left V 0 bases short and J 1 base short, with 10 bases between.

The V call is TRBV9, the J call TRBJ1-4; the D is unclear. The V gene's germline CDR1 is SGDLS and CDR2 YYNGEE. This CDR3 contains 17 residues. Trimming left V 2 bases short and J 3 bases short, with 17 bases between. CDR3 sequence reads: CASSVDGRVFANEKLFF. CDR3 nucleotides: TGTGCCAGCAGCGTCGACGGGAGAGTATTTGCTAATGAAAAACTGTTTTTT.

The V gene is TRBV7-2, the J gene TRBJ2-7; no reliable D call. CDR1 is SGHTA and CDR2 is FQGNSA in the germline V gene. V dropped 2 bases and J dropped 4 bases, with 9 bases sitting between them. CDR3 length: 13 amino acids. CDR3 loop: CASSLFPIYEQYF. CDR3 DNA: TGTGCCAGCAGCTTATTTCCGATTTACGAGCAGTACTTC.

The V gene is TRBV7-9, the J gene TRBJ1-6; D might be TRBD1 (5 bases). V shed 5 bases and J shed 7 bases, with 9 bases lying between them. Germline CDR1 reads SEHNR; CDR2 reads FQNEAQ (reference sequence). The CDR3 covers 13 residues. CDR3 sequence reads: CASSAEGNSPLHF. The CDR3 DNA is TGTGCCAGCAGCGCAGAGGGGAATTCACCCCTCCACTTT.

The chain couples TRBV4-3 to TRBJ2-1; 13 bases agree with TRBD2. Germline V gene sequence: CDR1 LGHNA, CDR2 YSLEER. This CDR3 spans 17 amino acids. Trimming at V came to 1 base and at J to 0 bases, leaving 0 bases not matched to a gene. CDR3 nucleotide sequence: TGCGCCAGCAGCCAAGGGACTAGCGGGAGCTCCTACAATGAGCAGTTCTTC. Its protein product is CASSQGTSGSSYNEQFF.

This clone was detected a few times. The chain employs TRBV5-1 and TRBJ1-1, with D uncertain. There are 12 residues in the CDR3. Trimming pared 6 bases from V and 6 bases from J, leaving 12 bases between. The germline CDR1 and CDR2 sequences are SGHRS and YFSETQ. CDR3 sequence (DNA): TGCGCCAGCAATGGGGATGAGTCTGAAGCTTTCTTT. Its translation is CASNGDESEAFF.

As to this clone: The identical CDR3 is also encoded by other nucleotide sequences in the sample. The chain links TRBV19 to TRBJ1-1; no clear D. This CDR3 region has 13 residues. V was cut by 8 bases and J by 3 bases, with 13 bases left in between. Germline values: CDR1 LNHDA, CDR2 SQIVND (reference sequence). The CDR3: CASSLGLYTEAFF. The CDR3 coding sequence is TGTGCCAGTTCCCTGGGATTGTACACTGAAGCTTTCTTT.

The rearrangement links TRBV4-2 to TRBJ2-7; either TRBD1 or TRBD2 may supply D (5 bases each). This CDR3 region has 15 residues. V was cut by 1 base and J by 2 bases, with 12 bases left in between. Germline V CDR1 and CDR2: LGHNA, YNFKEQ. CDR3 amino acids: CASSQGSGAPYEQYF. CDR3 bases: TGTGCCAGCAGCCAAGGTTCCGGGGCTCCCTACGAGCAGTACTTC.